A single sample is the source of the 27 T cell receptor beta chains below, sequenced in a study of blood T cell repertoires in COVID-19 (dated by TCRdb to about 2020). Libraries were made using the immunoSEQ multiplex PCR assay. The table comes from immuneACCESS by way of TCRdb, which keeps in-frame sequences with V and J called. Part of the clones is missing from these tables; in studies checked, under half for an unresolved V gene and the rest for unknown reasons. The sample records roughly 140,000 clones, about 88% of which are singletons. The top ten hold around 7% of the sample. Specimen: PBMCs or T cells enriched from blood (not recorded which). The receptors originated from a man between 45 and 60 years old who had recovered from COVID-19.

The V gene is TRBV12-2, the J gene TRBJ1-5. TRBV12-2 is a pseudogene. There are 15 residues in the CDR3. The CDR3 bases are TGTGCAAGTCGCTTAGCAGGGGAGGGCAATCAGCCCCAGCATTTT. Translating it yields CASRLAGEGNQPQHF.

The rearrangement uses TRBV9 and TRBJ2-5; TRBD2 matches at 10 bases. CDR1 is SGDLS and CDR2 is YYNGEE in the germline V gene. The CDR3 has 16 residues. J gave up 5 bases and V 4 bases, and 11 bases lay outside the gene matches. This CDR3 reads CASSPGVGTSVETQYF. CDR3 sequence (DNA): TGTGCCAGCAGCCCAGGGGTCGGGACTAGCGTGGAGACCCAGTACTTC. The whole variable domain, remainder taken from reference TRBV9 and TRBJ2-5, is DSGVTQTPKHLITATGQRVTLRCSPRSGDLSVYWYQQSLDQGLQFLIQYYNGEERAKGNILERFSAQQFPDLHSELNLSSLELGDSALYFCASSPGVGTSVETQYFGPGTRLLVL.

This sequence joins TRBV29-1 and TRBJ1-2, with D perhaps TRBD1 (5 bases). The germline gives CDR1 SQVTM, CDR2 ANQGSEA. With 6 bases removed from V and 8 bases from J, the gap between germline ends came to 22 bases. This CDR3 spans 14 amino acids. DNA for the CDR3: TGCAGCGTGATCCGGGACTCGGTAGGGGAGGGCTACACCTTC. Its protein product is CSVIRDSVGEGYTF. Filled out from reference TRBV29-1 and TRBJ1-2, the complete variable domain reads SAVISQKPSRDICQRGTSLTIQCQVDSQVTMMFWYRQQPGQSLTLIATANQGSEATYESGFVIDKFPISRPNLTFSTLTVSNMSPEDSSIYLCSVIRDSVGEGYTFGSGTRLTVV.

This chain links TRBV5-4 with TRBJ2-7, with a tentative D call TRBD1 (6 bases). Germline-derived CDR1 and CDR2 are SGHNT and YYREEE (reference sequence). CDR3 size: 14 residues. V was pared by 3 bases and J by 0 bases, with 10 bases between. The CDR3 region is CASSSPGDSYEQYF. The CDR3 DNA is TGTGCCAGCAGCTCCCCAGGGGACTCCTACGAGCAGTACTTC.

This CDR3 reads CASSPSQPYEQYF. In nucleotides, the CDR3 is TGTGCCAGCTCACCGTCACAGCCCTACGAGCAGTACTTC. V gene TRBV18 combines with J gene TRBJ2-7; D gene uncertain. This CDR3 region has 13 residues. Trimming removed 3 bases at V and 2 bases at J, with 8 bases between. Germline values: CDR1 KGHSH, CDR2 LQKENI.

The J gene is TRBJ1-2, the V gene TRBV27; a weak D match, TRBD1 (6 bases). Per germline, CDR1 MNHEY and CDR2 SMNVEV (reference sequence). CDR3 length equals 15 residues. V lost 3 bases and J lost 8, with 19 bases in between. The chain's CDR3 is CASSFIWGPDLGYTF. The CDR3 DNA reads as TGTGCCAGCAGTTTTATATGGGGGCCCGATTTAGGCTACACCTTC.

The chain joins TRBV6-5 to TRBJ2-3; 9 nucleotides match TRBD1. V shed 7 bases and J 1 base; nucleotides not matched to a gene: 6. Germline lookup yields CDR1 MNHEY and CDR2 SVGAGI. The CDR3 length is 15 residues. CDR3 amino acids: CASTVRTGGTDTQYF. The CDR3 DNA is TGTGCCAGCACGGTGAGGACAGGGGGCACAGATACGCAGTATTTT.

The V call is TRBV2, the J call TRBJ2-1; 9 bases are a match to TRBD2. V lost 6 bases to trimming and J lost 4 bases; unmatched junction nucleotides: 10. CDR3 length: 16 amino acids. Per the germline V gene, CDR1 is SNHLY and CDR2 is FYNNEI. CDR3 region: CASSLAGTSRYNEQFF. CDR3 nucleotides: TGTGCCAGCAGCCTTGCCGGGACTAGCAGATACAATGAGCAGTTCTTC.

The chain couples TRBV12-3 or TRBV12-4 to TRBJ1-2, with D uncertain. The ends were cut back, 8 bases at V and 0 bases at J, with 7 bases in the middle. The CDR3 runs to 12 residues. This CDR3 reads CASGHSNYGYTF. The CDR3, as DNA: TGTGCCAGCGGGCACTCTAACTATGGCTACACCTTC.

The J gene is TRBJ1-4, the V gene TRBV5-6; TRBD1 matches at 8 bases. There are 14 residues in the CDR3. Germline-derived CDR1 and CDR2 are SGHDT and YYEEEE. Losses at the gene ends were 2 bases for V and 7 bases for J; bases not matched to a gene: 4. For the CDR3, the DNA is TGTGCCAGCAGCTTAACAGGGGGTAGTGAAAAACTGTTTTTT. It specifies CASSLTGGSEKLFF.

The rearrangement joins TRBV7-9 to TRBJ2-7, with D perhaps TRBD1 (5 bases). This CDR3 spans 14 amino acids. In germline, CDR1 is SEHNR, CDR2 FQNEAQ (reference sequence). Trimming removed 5 bases at V and 2 bases at J, with 13 bases between. CDR3 residues: CASSRSDTTYEQYF. The CDR3 DNA follows: TGTGCCAGCAGCCGATCGGACACTACCTACGAGCAGTACTTC.

The rearrangement uses TRBV3-1 (or the pseudogene TRBV3-2) and TRBJ2-2, with 9 nucleotides matching TRBD1. The germline V gene encodes CDR1 LGHDT and CDR2 YNNKEL (reference sequence). V lost 1 base and J lost 1; bases outside the gene matches: 10. The CDR3 is 19 residues long. In nucleotides, the CDR3 is TGTGCCAGCAGCCAAGTGGGGGACAGGGAGGACGGGAACACCGGGGAGCTGTTTTTT. It codes for CASSQVGDREDGNTGELFF.

This chain links TRBV19 with TRBJ2-7; 7 bases are shared with TRBD1. Germline V gives CDR1 LNHDA, CDR2 SQIVND (reference sequence). With 5 bases clipped from V and 3 bases from J, the junction kept 7 bases outside the gene matches. The CDR3 is 14 residues long. CDR3 residues: CASSPRDRYYEQYF. The CDR3 bases are TGTGCCAGTAGTCCCCGGGACAGATACTACGAGCAGTACTTC.

This chain links TRBV13 with TRBJ2-2; weak D call: TRBD2 (5 bases). With 5 bases removed from V and 3 bases from J, the gap between germline ends came to 10 bases. From germline, CDR1 is PRHDT and CDR2 FYEKMQ (reference sequence). This CDR3 region has 14 residues. The CDR3 DNA reads TGTGCCAGCAGCCCCGGGATCCACACCGGGGAGCTGTTTTTT. As protein: CASSPGIHTGELFF. Supplemented by reference TRBV13 and TRBJ2-2, the full variable domain reads AAGVIQSPRHLIKEKRETATLKCYPIPRHDTVYWYQQGPGQDPQFLISFYEKMQSDKGSIPDRFSAQQFSDYHSELNMSSLELGDSALYFCASSPGIHTGELFFGEGSRLTVL.

This chain joins TRBV7-3 and TRBJ1-2, with D perhaps matching TRBD1 (5 bases). Germline CDR1 is SGHTA and CDR2 is FQGTGA. The V end lost 5 bases, the J end lost 7 bases, and 17 bases lay between the germline ends. The CDR3 length is 14 residues. The CDR3 loop reads CASSPNSGYGGYTF. The DNA for the CDR3 is TGTGCCAGCAGCCCAAACTCAGGGTACGGTGGCTACACCTTC.

This clone was counted between two and nine times. The J gene is TRBJ1-6, the V gene TRBV30; tentative D call: TRBD1 (5 bases). Deletions cut 5 bases from V and 0 bases from J, with 20 bases between. The length of the CDR3 is 18 residues. The germline V gene encodes CDR1 GTSNPN and CDR2 SVGIG (reference sequence). The DNA of the CDR3 is TGTGCCTGGGCTCAGGGTAACCCGGGCGGCTCCTATAATTCACCCCTCCACTTT. Protein product: CAWAQGNPGGSYNSPLHF.

The chain uses TRBV19 and TRBJ1-5, with D unclear. The germline V gene has CDR1 LNHDA and CDR2 SQIVND (reference sequence). The CDR3 runs to 14 residues. Trimming stripped 6 bases from V and 6 bases from J, with 15 bases between. CDR3 nucleotides: TGTGCCAGTAGCCCCCAATATGAGGGTCAGCCCCAGCATTTT. Amino acids: CASSPQYEGQPQHF.

This chain joins TRBV5-6 and TRBJ2-5, with TRBD1 as a possible D gene (6 bases). Germline V gene sequence: CDR1 SGHDT, CDR2 YYEEEE. The ends were cut back, 4 bases at V and 3 bases at J, with 10 bases in the middle. The CDR3 sequence is 13 residues long. This CDR3 reads CASSLSGEETQYF. CDR3 coding DNA: TGTGCCAGCAGCCTCTCAGGGGAAGAGACCCAGTACTTC.

This chain joins TRBV11-3 and TRBJ2-5; D may be TRBD2 (6 bases). The CDR3 is 14 amino acids. The germline V and J ends were trimmed by 7 bases and 7 bases, with 19 bases remaining between them. Germline lookup yields CDR1 SGHNT and CDR2 YENEEA. The CDR3 protein is CASTLGGVGATQYF. In DNA, the CDR3 is TGTGCCAGCACCCTAGGCGGGGTGGGAGCGACCCAGTACTTC.

This clone was picked up one time. The V gene is TRBV6-1, the J gene TRBJ1-1; D remains ambiguous. Trimming cost V 1 base and J 0 bases, with 6 bases left between them. CDR3 length: 14 amino acids. Germline CDR1 and CDR2: MNHNS and SASEGT. The CDR3 DNA follows: TGTGCCAGCAGTGAAGGGCCAGTGAACACTGAAGCTTTCTTT. This gives the protein CASSEGPVNTEAFF.

The chain carries TRBV19 and TRBJ2-7; the D gene is possibly TRBD1 (5 bases). Germline V lookup: CDR1 LNHDA, CDR2 SQIVND (reference sequence). Trimming pared 9 bases from V and 2 bases from J, leaving 14 bases between. This CDR3 contains 13 residues. CDR3 loop: CASRPDTAYEQYF. Here the CDR3 DNA reads TGTGCCAGCCGTCCGGACACAGCCTACGAGCAGTACTTC.

V and J are TRBV30 and TRBJ2-3, with 12 positions matching TRBD2. CDR3 size: 15 residues. Germline trimming cut 2 bases from V and 6 bases from J; bases unmatched to any gene: 6. From germline, CDR1 is GTSNPN and CDR2 SVGIG (reference sequence). This CDR3 is CAWSFLAGGPDTQYF. DNA of the CDR3: TGTGCCTGGAGTTTCCTAGCGGGGGGGCCGGATACGCAGTATTTT.

This sequence joins TRBV9 and TRBJ2-1; TRBD2 is a possible D gene (5 bases). Deletions cut 6 bases from V and 2 bases from J, with 9 bases between. The CDR3 extends over 13 amino acids. The germline gives CDR1 SGDLS, CDR2 YYNGEE. The CDR3 loop reads CASTGEPYNEQFF. CDR3 DNA: TGTGCCAGCACCGGGGAACCCTACAATGAGCAGTTCTTC.

The chain combines TRBV7-2 with TRBJ1-1; D gene ambiguous. This CDR3 has 14 residues. Trimming took off 1 base at V and 4 bases at J, with 10 bases between the two ends. CDR1 SGHTA and CDR2 FQGNSA come from the germline V gene. The CDR3 nucleotides read TGTGCCAGCAGCTTAGACCCAGGAGGCACTGAAGCTTTCTTT. Protein product: CASSLDPGGTEAFF.

V and J are TRBV12-3 or TRBV12-4 and TRBJ1-1; 9 bases agree with TRBD1. After removal of 6 bases from V and 10 bases from J, the junction contained 9 bases not matched to a gene. This CDR3 has 13 residues. The CDR3 sequence is CASSFSDRGTAFF. The CDR3, as DNA: TGTGCCAGCAGCTTCTCGGACAGGGGAACAGCTTTCTTT.

The DNA for the CDR3 is TGTGCCAGCAGTGAAGTAGGGACAGGGGGCCCTGGCTACACCTTC. Protein product: CASSEVGTGGPGYTF. The chain uses TRBV6-1 and TRBJ1-2; 12 bases map to TRBD1. Trimming removed 1 base from V and 7 bases from J; junction bases left unmatched: 4. Germline V gene sequence: CDR1 MNHNS, CDR2 SASEGT. The CDR3 is 15 amino acids.

The V gene is TRBV10-1, the J gene TRBJ2-1; 12 bases align to TRBD2. The CDR3 has 17 residues. Per the germline V gene, CDR1 is WNHNN and CDR2 is SYGVQD (reference sequence). Unmatched junction bases numbered 7, after V lost 3 bases and J lost 4 bases. The CDR3 region is CASSDLLAGGVYNEQFF. Written as DNA, the CDR3 is TGCGCCAGCAGTGATCTACTAGCGGGGGGAGTTTACAATGAGCAGTTCTTC.